These 13 T cell receptor beta chains were all obtained from the same sample, sequenced in a study of blood T cell repertoires in COVID-19. Produced via immunoSEQ multiplex PCR; TCRdb's table is partial and in-frame only. The sample yields hundreds of thousands of clones, 75% to 90% seen once. Sequencing used peripheral blood. Receptors were obtained from a woman in her sixties or seventies with active or convalescent COVID-19.

A single count supports this clone. The rearrangement uses TRBV3-1 (or the pseudogene TRBV3-2) and TRBJ2-1; tentatively, D is TRBD2 (8 bases). V lost 1 base and J lost 5, with 15 bases in between. The CDR3 covers 16 residues. In germline, CDR1 is LGHDT, CDR2 YNNKEL (reference sequence). The CDR3 coding sequence is TGTGCCAGCAGCCAAGCGGGACAGCGGGGGCACAATGAGCAGTTCTTC. Its protein is CASSQAGQRGHNEQFF.

V gene TRBV6-5 combines with J gene TRBJ2-7; 10 bases align to TRBD2. The CDR3 length is 14 residues. The ends lost 10 bases at V and 2 bases at J; junction bases unmatched: 8. CDR1 is MNHEY and CDR2 is SVGAGI in the germline V gene. CDR3 in amino acids: CATQGLAGAYEQYF. CDR3 nucleotide sequence: TGTGCCACCCAGGGGCTAGCGGGGGCCTACGAGCAGTACTTC.

The chain recombines TRBV5-4 with TRBJ2-2; 11 bases fit TRBD2. Germline trimming cut 4 bases from V and 5 bases from J; bases unmatched to any gene: 4. The germline V gene encodes CDR1 SGHNT and CDR2 YYREEE (reference sequence). The CDR3 has 15 amino acids. CDR3 DNA: TGTGCCAGCAGCCCGGGGACTAGCGGAACCGGGGAGCTGTTTTTT. It codes for CASSPGTSGTGELFF.

The J gene is TRBJ2-3, the V gene TRBV5-5; TRBD2 aligns across 12 bases. Germline values: CDR1 SGHKS, CDR2 YYEKEE (reference sequence). The CDR3 consists of 16 residues. Losses at the gene ends were 4 bases for V and 3 bases for J; bases not matched to a gene: 6. The CDR3 loop reads CASSVLLAGGTDTQYF. Written as DNA, the CDR3 is TGTGCCAGCAGCGTACTACTAGCGGGAGGAACAGATACGCAGTATTTT.

This chain connects TRBV29-1 to TRBJ1-2; D unresolved. The CDR3 loop spans 14 amino acids. V gave up 0 bases and J gave up 4 bases, with 12 bases separating them. Per germline, CDR1 SQVTM and CDR2 ANQGSEA. CDR3 DNA sequence: TGCAGCGTTGAAGATGTCTGGGGAGCCTATGGCTACACCTTC. Encoded protein: CSVEDVWGAYGYTF.

The chain recombines TRBV7-9 with TRBJ1-1, with TRBD1 matching over 10 bases. Germline CDR1 is SEHNR and CDR2 is FQNEAQ (reference sequence). This CDR3 region has 15 residues. After removal of 4 bases from V and 5 bases from J, the junction contained 7 bases not matched to a gene. Here the CDR3 reads CASSWGQGLRTEAFF. CDR3 DNA: TGTGCCAGCAGCTGGGGACAGGGGTTGAGAACTGAAGCTTTCTTT.

This clone was counted only a few times. The chain employs TRBV7-2 and TRBJ2-3, with D perhaps matching TRBD1 (6 bases). Deletions cut 0 bases from V and 12 bases from J, with 19 bases between. The germline gives CDR1 SGHTA, CDR2 FQGNSA. CDR3 length equals 15 residues. CDR3: CASSLAPGQQGRQYF. The CDR3 DNA reads TGTGCCAGCAGCTTAGCGCCGGGTCAACAGGGTCGTCAGTATTTT.

There are a few counts of this clone. The rearrangement joins TRBV7-9 to TRBJ2-1; possible D gene TRBD1, 5 bases. Trimming stripped 2 bases from V and 6 bases from J, with 5 bases between. The CDR3 is 12 residues long. Germline CDR1 SEHNR, CDR2 FQNEAQ (reference sequence). CDR3 protein: CASSLRGNEQFF. CDR3 sequence (DNA): TGTGCCAGCAGCTTAAGGGGCAATGAGCAGTTCTTC. The entire variable domain, with the rest obtained from reference TRBV7-9 and TRBJ2-1, is as follows: DTGVSQNPRHKITKRGQNVTFRCDPISEHNRLYWYRQTLGQGPEFLTYFQNEAQLEKSRLLSDRFSAERPKGSFSTLEIQRTEQGDSAMYLCASSLRGNEQFFGPGTRLTVL.

The chain links TRBV4-2 to TRBJ2-7; 12 nucleotides line up with TRBD1. V lost 0 bases and J lost 8; bases outside the gene matches: 2. From germline, CDR1 is LGHNA and CDR2 YNFKEQ. The length of the CDR3 is 14 residues. The CDR3 loop is CASSQEGTGGQQYF. The CDR3 DNA reads TGTGCCAGCAGCCAAGAGGGGACAGGGGGCCAGCAGTACTTC.

The rearrangement links TRBV6-6 to TRBJ1-1; TRBD1 aligns across 11 bases. Germline CDR1 reads MNHNY; CDR2 reads SVGAGI (reference sequence). V dropped 2 bases and J dropped 10; count of bases not matched to a gene: 6. The CDR3 length is 14 residues. DNA for the CDR3: TGTGCCAGCAGTTACGGGGACAGGGGGGGAAGAGCTTTCTTT. Protein sequence: CASSYGDRGGRAFF.

The V and J genes are TRBV6-4 and TRBJ2-1; 9 bases fit TRBD2. Germline V lookup: CDR1 MRHNA, CDR2 SNTAGT. J was trimmed by 9 bases and V by 2 bases; bases with no gene match: 8. This CDR3 is 15 amino acids long. The CDR3 reads CASSDPASGMGEQFF. The CDR3 DNA sequence: TGTGCCAGCAGTGACCCGGCTAGCGGGATGGGTGAGCAGTTCTTC.

The genes are TRBV6-5 and TRBJ2-2; D unclear. CDR3 length: 14 residues. CDR1 and CDR2 from the germline V gene are MNHEY and SVGAGI. Trimming shortened V by 0 bases and J by 5 bases, and 7 bases separated the two germline ends. Here the CDR3 reads CASSYSGMTGELFF. In DNA, the CDR3 is TGTGCCAGCAGTTACTCGGGCATGACCGGGGAGCTGTTTTTT.

The V call is TRBV4-3, the J call TRBJ2-7, with 13 bases aligning to TRBD2. Per germline, CDR1 LGHNA and CDR2 YSLEER. This CDR3 contains 18 residues. After removal of 0 bases from V and 3 bases from J, the junction contained 8 bases not matched to a gene. The CDR3 here is CASSQDGRGLAGNYEQYF. The CDR3 nucleotides are TGCGCCAGCAGCCAAGATGGGAGGGGACTAGCGGGGAACTACGAGCAGTACTTC.